The clone carrying this T cell receptor (beta chain) has a count of ten or more. Trimming took 1 base from V and 8 from J, leaving 14 bases between them. The CDR3 contains 14 residues. These data come from a study of low-dose radiotherapy and immunotherapy resistance in tumors. Across the study: Patients of Cohort 1 had 0.5 Gy fractions every 2 weeks, which summed to 6.5 Gy.

TRAV and TRBV primers primed cDNA for both TCRalpha and TCRbeta. TCRs underwent roughly 19 PCR cycles of amplification with a constant-region primer and V-primer adapter. TCRdb re-analysed the reads in MiXCR, keeping a single row per CDR3 protein. The sample lists around 68,000 distinct CDR3 sequences, approximately 25% seen once, with 5.5% to 8% in the top ten. Time point here: before trial treatment. The sample in question was PBMCs, obtained before treatment. The chain uses TRBV12-3 or TRBV12-4 and TRBJ1-2; D may be TRBD1 (5 bases). The receptor was isolated from a male donor with rectosigmoid adenocarcinoma. CDR3 bases: TGTGCCAGCAGTTTAGGGGGGTGGCAGGACGGCTACACCTTC. It translates to CASSLGGWQDGYTF.